This TCR beta chain stems from a study of blood T cell repertoires in COVID-19. Across the whole study: Both acute and convalescent COVID-19 samples were obtained from the United States, Italy and Spain.

In the original analysis: Cell counts per sample came from amplifying reference gene primers. The table came from immunoSEQ multiplex PCR; TCRdb's copy has only in-frame clones and leaves some out. V and J calls plus clone size are reproduced from that table; the DNA served to infer D and trimming. The sample includes over 200,000 clones, roughly 80% of them seen just once. This CDR3 has 16 amino acids. Trimming cost V 4 bases and J 2 bases; bases outside gene matches: 4. The germline gives CDR1 LGHDT, CDR2 YNNKEL (reference sequence). This TCR came from a woman aged 80 or over with active or convalescent COVID-19. This sequence joins TRBV3-1 (or the pseudogene TRBV3-2) and TRBJ2-3; 12 bases match TRBD2. Sequencing was performed on peripheral blood. The CDR3 reads CASSRRTSGNTDTQYF. The CDR3 DNA is TGTGCCAGCAGCCGCCGGACTAGCGGGAACACAGATACGCAGTATTTT.